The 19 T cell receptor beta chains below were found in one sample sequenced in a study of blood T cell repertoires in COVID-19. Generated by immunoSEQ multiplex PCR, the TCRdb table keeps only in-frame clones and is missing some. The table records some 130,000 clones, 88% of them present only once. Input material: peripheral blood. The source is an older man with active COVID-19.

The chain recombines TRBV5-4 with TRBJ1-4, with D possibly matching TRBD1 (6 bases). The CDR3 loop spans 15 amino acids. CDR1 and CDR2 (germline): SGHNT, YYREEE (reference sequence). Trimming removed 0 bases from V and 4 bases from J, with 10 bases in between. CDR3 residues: CASSLGPGVNEKLFF. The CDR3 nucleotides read TGTGCCAGCAGCTTGGGTCCAGGGGTTAATGAAAAACTGTTTTTT.

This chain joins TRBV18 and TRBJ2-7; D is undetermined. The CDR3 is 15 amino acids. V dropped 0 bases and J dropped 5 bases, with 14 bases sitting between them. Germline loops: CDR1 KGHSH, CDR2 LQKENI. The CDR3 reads CASSPPTGLRNEQYF. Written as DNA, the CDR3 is TGTGCCAGCTCACCACCGACTGGGTTACGAAACGAGCAGTACTTC.

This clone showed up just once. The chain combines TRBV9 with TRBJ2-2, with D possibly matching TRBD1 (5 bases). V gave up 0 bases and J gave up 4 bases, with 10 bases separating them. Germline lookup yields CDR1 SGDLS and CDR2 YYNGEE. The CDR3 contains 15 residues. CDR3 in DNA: TGTGCCAGCAGCGTAGAAGCCAGGGTCACCGGGGAGCTGTTTTTT. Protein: CASSVEARVTGELFF.

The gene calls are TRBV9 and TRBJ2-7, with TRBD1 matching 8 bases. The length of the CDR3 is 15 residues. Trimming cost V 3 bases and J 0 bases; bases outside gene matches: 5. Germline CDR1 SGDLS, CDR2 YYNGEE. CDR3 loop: CASSADGTGSYEQYF. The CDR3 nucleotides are TGTGCCAGCAGCGCCGACGGGACAGGCTCCTACGAGCAGTACTTC.

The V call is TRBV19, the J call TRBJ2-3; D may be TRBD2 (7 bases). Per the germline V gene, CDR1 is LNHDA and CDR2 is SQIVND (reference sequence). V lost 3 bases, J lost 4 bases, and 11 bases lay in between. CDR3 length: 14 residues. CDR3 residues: CASSMGGRADTQYF. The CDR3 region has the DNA TGTGCCAGTAGTATGGGGGGGCGGGCAGATACGCAGTATTTT.

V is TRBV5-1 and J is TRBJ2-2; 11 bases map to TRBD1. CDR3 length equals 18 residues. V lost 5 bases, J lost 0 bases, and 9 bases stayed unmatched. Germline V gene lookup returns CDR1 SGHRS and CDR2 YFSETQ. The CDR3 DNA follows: TGCGCCAGCAGAACCGGGACAGGGGGACTGCCGAACACCGGGGAGCTGTTTTTT. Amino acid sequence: CASRTGTGGLPNTGELFF.

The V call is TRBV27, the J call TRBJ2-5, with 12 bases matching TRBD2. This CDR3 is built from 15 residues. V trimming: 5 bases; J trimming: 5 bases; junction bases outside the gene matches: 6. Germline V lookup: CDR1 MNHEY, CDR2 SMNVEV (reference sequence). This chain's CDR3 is CASSPTSGRSETQYF. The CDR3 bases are TGTGCCAGCAGTCCGACTAGCGGGAGAAGTGAGACCCAGTACTTC.

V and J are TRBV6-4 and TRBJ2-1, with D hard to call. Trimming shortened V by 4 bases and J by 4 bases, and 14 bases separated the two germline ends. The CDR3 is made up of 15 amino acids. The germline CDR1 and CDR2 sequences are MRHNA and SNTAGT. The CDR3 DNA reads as TGTGCCAGCAGTGTCGAATTGGGCGCATACAATGAGCAGTTCTTC. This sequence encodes CASSVELGAYNEQFF.

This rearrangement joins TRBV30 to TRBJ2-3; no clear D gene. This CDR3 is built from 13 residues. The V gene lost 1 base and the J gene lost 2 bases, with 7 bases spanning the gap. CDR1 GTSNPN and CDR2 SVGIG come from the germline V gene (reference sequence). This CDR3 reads CAWSARPTDTQYF. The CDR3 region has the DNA TGTGCCTGGAGTGCGAGGCCCACAGATACGCAGTATTTT.

CDR3 sequence (DNA): TGTGCCAGCAGCCAAAGGGGACAAGAGACCCAGTACTTC. This codes for CASSQRGQETQYF. The rearrangement joins TRBV3-1 (or the pseudogene TRBV3-2) to TRBJ2-5, with D perhaps matching TRBD1 (5 bases). This CDR3 is built from 13 residues. V was pared by 2 bases and J by 2 bases, with 6 bases between. CDR1 and CDR2 (germline): LGHDT, YNNKEL (reference sequence).

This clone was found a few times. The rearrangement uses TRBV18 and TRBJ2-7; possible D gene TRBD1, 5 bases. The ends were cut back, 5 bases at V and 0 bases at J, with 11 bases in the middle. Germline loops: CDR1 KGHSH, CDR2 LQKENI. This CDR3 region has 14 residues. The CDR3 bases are TGTGCCAGCTCAAAGGACATCGCCTCCTACGAGCAGTACTTC. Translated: CASSKDIASYEQYF. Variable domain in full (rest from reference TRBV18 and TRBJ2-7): NAGVMQNPRHLVRRRGQEARLRCSPMKGHSHVYWYRQLPEEGLKFMVYLQKENIIDESGMPKERFSAEFPKEGPSILRIQQVVRGDSAAYFCASSKDIASYEQYFGPGTRLTVT.

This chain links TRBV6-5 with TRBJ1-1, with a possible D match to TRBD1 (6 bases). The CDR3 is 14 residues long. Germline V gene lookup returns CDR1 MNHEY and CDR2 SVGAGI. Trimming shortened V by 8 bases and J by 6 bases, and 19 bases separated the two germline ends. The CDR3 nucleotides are TGTGCCAGCGTCCGGGACACCCAAAGGTCTGAAGCTTTCTTT. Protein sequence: CASVRDTQRSEAFF.

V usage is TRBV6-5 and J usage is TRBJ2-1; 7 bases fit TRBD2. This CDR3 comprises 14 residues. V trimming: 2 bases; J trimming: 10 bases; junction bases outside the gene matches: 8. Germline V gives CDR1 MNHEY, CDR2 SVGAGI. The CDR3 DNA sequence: TGTGCCAGCAGTTACGAGGCTAGCGGTGGCGAGCAGTTCTTC. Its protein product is CASSYEASGGEQFF.

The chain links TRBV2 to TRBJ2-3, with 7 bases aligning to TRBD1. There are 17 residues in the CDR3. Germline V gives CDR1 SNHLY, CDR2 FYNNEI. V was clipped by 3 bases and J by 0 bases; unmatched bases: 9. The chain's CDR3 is CASSDWDSSLSTDTQYF. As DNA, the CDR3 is TGTGCCAGCAGTGACTGGGACAGCTCTCTTAGCACAGATACGCAGTATTTT.

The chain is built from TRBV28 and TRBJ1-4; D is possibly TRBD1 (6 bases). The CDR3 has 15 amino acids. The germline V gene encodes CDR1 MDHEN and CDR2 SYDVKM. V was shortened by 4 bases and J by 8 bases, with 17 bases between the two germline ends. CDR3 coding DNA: TGTGCCAGCAGTTCAGCAGGGGAACGGCGCGAAAAACTGTTTTTT. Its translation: CASSSAGERREKLFF.

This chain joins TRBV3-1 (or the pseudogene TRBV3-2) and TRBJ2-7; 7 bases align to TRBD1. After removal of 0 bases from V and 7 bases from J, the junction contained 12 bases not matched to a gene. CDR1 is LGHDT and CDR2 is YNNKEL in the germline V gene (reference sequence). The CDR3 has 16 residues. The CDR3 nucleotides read TGTGCCAGCAGCCAAGAGGGTTGGGACAGCCGTCAAGAGCAGTACTTC. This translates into CASSQEGWDSRQEQYF.

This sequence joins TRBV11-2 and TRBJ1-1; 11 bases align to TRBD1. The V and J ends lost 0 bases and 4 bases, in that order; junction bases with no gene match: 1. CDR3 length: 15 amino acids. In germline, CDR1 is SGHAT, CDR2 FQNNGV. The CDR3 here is CASSLDGQGATEAFF. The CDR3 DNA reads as TGTGCCAGCAGCTTAGACGGACAGGGGGCCACTGAAGCTTTCTTT.

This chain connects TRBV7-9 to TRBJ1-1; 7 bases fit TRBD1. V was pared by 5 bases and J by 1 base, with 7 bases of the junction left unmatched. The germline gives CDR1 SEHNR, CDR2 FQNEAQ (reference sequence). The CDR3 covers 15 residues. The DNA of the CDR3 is TGTGCCAGCAGCCTACAGGGGCGGGGGAACACTGAAGCTTTCTTT. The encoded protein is CASSLQGRGNTEAFF.

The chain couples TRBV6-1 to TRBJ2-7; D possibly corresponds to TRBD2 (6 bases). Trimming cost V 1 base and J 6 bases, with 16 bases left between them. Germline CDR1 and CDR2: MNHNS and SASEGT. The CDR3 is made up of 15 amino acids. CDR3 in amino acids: CASSEVRPFGGEQYF. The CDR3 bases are TGTGCCAGCAGTGAAGTCAGGCCCTTCGGGGGCGAGCAGTACTTC.